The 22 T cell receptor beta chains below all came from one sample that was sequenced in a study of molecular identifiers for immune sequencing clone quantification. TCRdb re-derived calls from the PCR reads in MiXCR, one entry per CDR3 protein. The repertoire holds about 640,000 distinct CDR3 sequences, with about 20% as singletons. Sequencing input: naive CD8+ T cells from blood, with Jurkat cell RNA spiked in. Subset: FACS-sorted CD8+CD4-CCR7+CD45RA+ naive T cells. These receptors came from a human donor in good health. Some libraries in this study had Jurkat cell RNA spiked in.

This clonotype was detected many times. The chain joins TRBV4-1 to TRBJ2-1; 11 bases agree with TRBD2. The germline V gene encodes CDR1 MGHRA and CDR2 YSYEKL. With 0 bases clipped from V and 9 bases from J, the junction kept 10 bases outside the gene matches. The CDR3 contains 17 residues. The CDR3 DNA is TGCGCCAGCAGCCAAGATCGATCGGTAGCGGGAGGGCCTGAGCAGTTCTTC. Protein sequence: CASSQDRSVAGGPEQFF.

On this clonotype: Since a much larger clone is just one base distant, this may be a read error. CDR3 residues: CASSQDMPSGGADTGELFF. CDR3 nucleotide sequence: TGCGCCAGCAGCCAAGATATGCCTAGCGGGGGGGCCGACACCGGGGAGCTGTTTTTT. V and J are TRBV4-3 and TRBJ2-2; TRBD2 matches 12 bases. Trimming at V came to 0 bases and at J to 3 bases, leaving 8 bases not matched to a gene. CDR1 is LGHNA, CDR2 YSLEER, per germline. The CDR3 consists of 19 residues.

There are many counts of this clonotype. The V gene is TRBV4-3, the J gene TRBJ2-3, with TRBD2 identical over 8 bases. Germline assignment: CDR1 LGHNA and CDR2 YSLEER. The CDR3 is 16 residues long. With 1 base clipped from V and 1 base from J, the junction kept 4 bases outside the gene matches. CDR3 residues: CASSQGTAGGTDTQYF. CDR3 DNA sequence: TGCGCCAGCAGCCAAGGAACAGCGGGAGGCACAGATACGCAGTATTTT.

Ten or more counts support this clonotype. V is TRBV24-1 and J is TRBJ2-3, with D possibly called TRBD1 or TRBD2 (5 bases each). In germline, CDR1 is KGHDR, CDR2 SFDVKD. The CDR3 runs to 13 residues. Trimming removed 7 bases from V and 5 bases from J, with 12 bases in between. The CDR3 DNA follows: TGTGCCACCAGCCGCCGAGGGGTAGATACGCAGTATTTT. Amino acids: CATSRRGVDTQYF.

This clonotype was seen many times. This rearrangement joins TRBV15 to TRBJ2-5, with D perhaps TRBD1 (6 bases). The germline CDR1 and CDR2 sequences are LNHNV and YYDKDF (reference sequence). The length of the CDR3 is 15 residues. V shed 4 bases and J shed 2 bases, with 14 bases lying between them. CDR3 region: CATSIGRGDQETQYF. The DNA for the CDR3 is TGTGCCACCAGCATCGGCAGGGGAGATCAAGAGACCCAGTACTTC. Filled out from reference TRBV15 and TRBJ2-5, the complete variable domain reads DAMVIQNPRYQVTQFGKPVTLSCSQTLNHNVMYWYQQKSSQAPKLLFHYYDKDFNNEADTPDNFQSRRPNTSFCFLDIRSPGLGDTAMYLCATSIGRGDQETQYFGPGTRLLVL.

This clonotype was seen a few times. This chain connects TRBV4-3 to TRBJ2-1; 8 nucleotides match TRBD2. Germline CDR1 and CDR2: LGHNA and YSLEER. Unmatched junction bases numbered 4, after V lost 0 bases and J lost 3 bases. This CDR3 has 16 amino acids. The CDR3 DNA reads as TGCGCCAGCAGCCAAGATCGGGGGGGAGTCTACAATGAGCAGTTCTTC. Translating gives CASSQDRGGVYNEQFF.

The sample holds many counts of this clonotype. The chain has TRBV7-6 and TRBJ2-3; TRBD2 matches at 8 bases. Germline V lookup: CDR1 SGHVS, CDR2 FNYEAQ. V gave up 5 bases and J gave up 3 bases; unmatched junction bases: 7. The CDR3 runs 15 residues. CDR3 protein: CASSPGAGGTDTQYF. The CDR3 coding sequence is TGTGCCAGCAGCCCCGGGGCGGGGGGTACAGATACGCAGTATTTT.

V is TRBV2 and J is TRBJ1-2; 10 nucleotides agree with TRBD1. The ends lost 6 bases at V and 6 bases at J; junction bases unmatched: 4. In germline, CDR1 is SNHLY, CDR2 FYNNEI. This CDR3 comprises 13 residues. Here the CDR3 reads CASSAGTGDGYTF. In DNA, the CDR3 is TGTGCCAGCAGCGCCGGGACAGGGGATGGCTACACCTTC.

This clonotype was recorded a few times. As DNA, the CDR3 is TGTGCCAGCAGGAAACAGGGCGGGGAGCTGTTTTTT. Translated, it gives CASRKQGGELFF. This sequence joins TRBV6-5 and TRBJ2-2, with D possibly matching TRBD1 (6 bases). The CDR3 runs 12 residues. Trimming stripped 6 bases from V and 7 bases from J, with 9 bases between. Germline V gene sequence: CDR1 MNHEY, CDR2 SVGAGI.

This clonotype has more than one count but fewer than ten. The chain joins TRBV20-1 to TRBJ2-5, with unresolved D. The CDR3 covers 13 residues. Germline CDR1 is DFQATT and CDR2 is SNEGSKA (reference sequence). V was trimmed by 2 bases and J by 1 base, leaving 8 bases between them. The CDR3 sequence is CSARLQPQETQYF. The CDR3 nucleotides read TGCAGTGCTAGACTGCAGCCCCAAGAGACCCAGTACTTC.

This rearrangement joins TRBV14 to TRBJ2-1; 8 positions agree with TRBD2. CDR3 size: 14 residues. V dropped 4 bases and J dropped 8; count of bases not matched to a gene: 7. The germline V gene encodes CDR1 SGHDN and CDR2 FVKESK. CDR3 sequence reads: CASSRGTSFYEQFF. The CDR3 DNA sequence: TGTGCCAGCAGCCGCGGGACTAGTTTTTATGAGCAGTTCTTC. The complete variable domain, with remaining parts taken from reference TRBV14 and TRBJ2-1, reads EAGVTQFPSHSVIEKGQTVTLRCDPISGHDNLYWYRRVMGKEIKFLLHFVKESKQDESGMPNNRFLAERTGGTYSTLKVQPAELEDSGVYFCASSRGTSFYEQFFGPGTRLTVL.

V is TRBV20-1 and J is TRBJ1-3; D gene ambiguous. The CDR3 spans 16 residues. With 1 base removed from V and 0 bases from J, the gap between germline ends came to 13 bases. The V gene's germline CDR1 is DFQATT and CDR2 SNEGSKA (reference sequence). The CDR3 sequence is CSARGSSWVSGNTIYF. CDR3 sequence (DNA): TGCAGTGCTAGAGGCAGTAGTTGGGTCTCTGGAAACACCATATATTTT.

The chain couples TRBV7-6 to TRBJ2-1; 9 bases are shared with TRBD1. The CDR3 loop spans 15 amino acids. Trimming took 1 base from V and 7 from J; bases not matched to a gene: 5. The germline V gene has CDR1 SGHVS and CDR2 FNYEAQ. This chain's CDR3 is CASSLGTGVGNEQFF. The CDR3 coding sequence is TGTGCCAGCAGCTTAGGGACAGGGGTCGGGAATGAGCAGTTCTTC. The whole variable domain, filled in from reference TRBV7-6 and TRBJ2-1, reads GAGVSQSPRYKVTKRGQDVALRCDPISGHVSLYWYRQALGQGPEFLTYFNYEAQQDKSGLPNDRFSAERPEGSISTLTIQRTEQRDSAMYRCASSLGTGVGNEQFFGPGTRLTVL.

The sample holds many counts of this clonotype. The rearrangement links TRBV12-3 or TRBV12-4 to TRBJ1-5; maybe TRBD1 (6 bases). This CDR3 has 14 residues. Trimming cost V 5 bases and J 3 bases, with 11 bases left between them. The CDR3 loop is CASSGGQFNQPQHF. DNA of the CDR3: TGTGCCAGCAGTGGAGGACAGTTCAATCAGCCCCAGCATTTT.

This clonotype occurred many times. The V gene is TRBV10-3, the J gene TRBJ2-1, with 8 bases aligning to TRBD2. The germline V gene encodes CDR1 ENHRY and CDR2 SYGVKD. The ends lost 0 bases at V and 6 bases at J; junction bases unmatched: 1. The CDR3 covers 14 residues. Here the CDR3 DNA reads TGTGCCATCAGTGAGTCCGGGGGGGTCAATGAGCAGTTCTTC. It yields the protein CAISESGGVNEQFF.

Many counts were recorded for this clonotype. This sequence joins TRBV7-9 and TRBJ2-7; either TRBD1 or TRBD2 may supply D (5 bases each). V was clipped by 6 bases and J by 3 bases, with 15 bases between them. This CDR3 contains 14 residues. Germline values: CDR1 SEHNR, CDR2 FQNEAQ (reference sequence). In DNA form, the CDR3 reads TGTGCCAGCAGTCCCCCGGGGCACCTCTACGAGCAGTACTTC. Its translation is CASSPPGHLYEQYF.

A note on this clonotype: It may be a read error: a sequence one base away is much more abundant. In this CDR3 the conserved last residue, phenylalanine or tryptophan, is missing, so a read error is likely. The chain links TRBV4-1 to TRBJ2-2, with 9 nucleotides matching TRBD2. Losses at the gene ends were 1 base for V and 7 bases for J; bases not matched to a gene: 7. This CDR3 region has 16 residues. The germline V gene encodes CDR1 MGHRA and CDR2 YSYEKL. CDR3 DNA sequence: TGCGCCAGCAGCCAAGCGCCGGGACTAGCTGACGGGGAGCTGTTTCTT. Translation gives CASSQAPGLADGELFL.

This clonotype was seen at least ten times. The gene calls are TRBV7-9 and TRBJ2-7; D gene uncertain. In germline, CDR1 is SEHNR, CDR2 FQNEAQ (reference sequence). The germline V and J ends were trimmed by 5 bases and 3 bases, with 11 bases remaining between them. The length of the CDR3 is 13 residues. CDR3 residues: CASSGSTGYEQYF. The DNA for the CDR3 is TGTGCCAGCAGCGGCAGTACGGGCTACGAGCAGTACTTC.

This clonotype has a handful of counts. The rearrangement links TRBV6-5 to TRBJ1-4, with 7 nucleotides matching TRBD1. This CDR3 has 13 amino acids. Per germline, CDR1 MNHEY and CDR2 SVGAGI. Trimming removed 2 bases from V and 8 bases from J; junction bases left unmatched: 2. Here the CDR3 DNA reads TGTGCCAGCAGTTACGGGACAGCCGAAAAACTGTTTTTT. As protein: CASSYGTAEKLFF.

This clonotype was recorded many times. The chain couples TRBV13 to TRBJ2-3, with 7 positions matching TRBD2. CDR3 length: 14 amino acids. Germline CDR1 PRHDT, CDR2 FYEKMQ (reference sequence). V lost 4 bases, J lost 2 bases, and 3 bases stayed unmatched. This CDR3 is CASSSRLATDTQYF. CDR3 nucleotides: TGTGCCAGCAGCTCCCGACTAGCCACAGATACGCAGTATTTT.

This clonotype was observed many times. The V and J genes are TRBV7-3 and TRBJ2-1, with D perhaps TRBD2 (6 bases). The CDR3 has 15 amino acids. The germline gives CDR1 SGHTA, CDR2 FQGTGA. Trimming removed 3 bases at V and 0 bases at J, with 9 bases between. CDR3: CASSFTSSSYNEQFF. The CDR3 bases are TGTGCCAGCAGCTTTACTAGCTCCTCCTACAATGAGCAGTTCTTC.

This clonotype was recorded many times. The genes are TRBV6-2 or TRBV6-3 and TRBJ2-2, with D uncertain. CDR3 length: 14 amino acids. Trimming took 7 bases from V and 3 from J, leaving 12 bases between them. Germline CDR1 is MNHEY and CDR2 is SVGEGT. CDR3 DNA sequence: TGTGCCAGCACCGCGGTCACTTACACCGGGGAGCTGTTTTTT. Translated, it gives CASTAVTYTGELFF.